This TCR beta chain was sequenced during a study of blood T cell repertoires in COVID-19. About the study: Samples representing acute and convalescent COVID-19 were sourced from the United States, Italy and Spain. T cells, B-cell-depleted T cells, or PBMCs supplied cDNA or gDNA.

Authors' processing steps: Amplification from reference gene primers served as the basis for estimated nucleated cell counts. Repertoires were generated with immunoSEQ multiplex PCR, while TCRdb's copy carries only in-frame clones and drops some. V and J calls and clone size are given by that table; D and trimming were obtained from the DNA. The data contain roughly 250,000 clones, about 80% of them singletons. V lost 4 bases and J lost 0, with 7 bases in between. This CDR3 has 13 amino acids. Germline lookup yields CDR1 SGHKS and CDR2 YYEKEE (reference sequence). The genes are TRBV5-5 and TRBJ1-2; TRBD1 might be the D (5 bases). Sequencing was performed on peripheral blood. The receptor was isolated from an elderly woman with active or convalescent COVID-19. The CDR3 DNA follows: TGTGCCAGCAGCATGACAGCTAACTATGGCTACACCTTC. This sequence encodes CASSMTANYGYTF.